One T cell receptor beta chain is described in this entry. What it binds is not known. Given a much more abundant clone one base away, this may be a read error. RNA transcripts yielded amplified TCR beta CDR3 regions. Investigators did first-round RT-PCR with HTBI primers, then second-round multiplex PCR. Using its own MiXCR run on the multiplex PCR reads, TCRdb lists one record per CDR3 protein. Of over a million distinct CDR3 sequences listed, roughly 35% are singletons. Certain patients were not enrolled. These were patients with other autoimmune diseases, uncontrolled infections, pregnancy or lactation. The data belong to a study of Graves' ophthalmopathy and Graves' hyperthyroidism. Study outcomes and limitations: Separation of ophthalmopathy from stable hyperthyroidism was achieved by a 13-signature model, at roughly 88% sensitivity and approximately 84% specificity. Blood also held most thyroid clonotypes expanded above 0.001 frequency.

In germline, CDR1 is SNHLY, CDR2 FYNNEI. The CDR3 sequence is 15 residues long. The sample was peripheral blood or thyroid tissue (not recorded which). The chain is built from TRBV2 and TRBJ1-1, with D perhaps matching TRBD1 (5 bases). This receptor was obtained from an adult man with Graves' hyperthyroidism. CDR3: CASSGARGKNTEASF. DNA for the CDR3: TGTGCCAGCAGTGGGGCCCGGGGCAAGAACACTGAAGCTTCCTTT.